This T cell receptor (beta chain) was sequenced in a study of T cells in Graves' hyperthyroidism and ophthalmopathy. Trimming removed 3 bases from V and 1 base from J; junction bases left unmatched: 5. This CDR3 is 15 amino acids long. Diagnoses were established using clinical symptoms, serum thyroxine and TRAb, thyroid ultrasound and orbital computed tomography. Regarding the study as a whole: Prediction of ophthalmopathy progression came a median around 6 months pre-onset. Most clonotypes expanded in the thyroid (above 0.001) were also present in blood.

This clonotype appeared many times. As yet, its antigen is unknown. Amplified TCR beta CDR3 regions came from RNA transcripts. First-round RT-PCR with HTBI primers amplified the TCR CDR3 region. Each CDR3 protein is one row after TCRdb ran MiXCR on the multiplex PCR reads. The profile shows about 700,000 distinct CDR3 sequences, around 15% of them singletons. Material for sequencing was blood. The receptor was derived from a woman younger than 30 with Graves' hyperthyroidism. The chain joins TRBV12-3 or TRBV12-4 to TRBJ1-1; the match to TRBD1 covers 7 bases. CDR3 region: CASSFRQGENTEAFF. The DNA of the CDR3 is TGTGCCAGCAGTTTTCGCCAGGGGGAGAACACTGAAGCTTTCTTT.